Each of the 4 T cell receptor beta chains below was sequenced from the same sample in a study of T cell repertoires in cytomegalovirus infection. Their antigens are not known. A single record per CDR3 protein comes from TCRdb applying MiXCR to the reads. The data show about 470,000 distinct CDR3 sequences, roughly 46% seen once. Here the sequenced sample was cultured PBMCs, taken from culture after CMV antigen stimulation. These TCRs come from a human donor in good health (CMV status not recorded). Some clones in this sample may be carry-over from other donors' samples.

This clonotype was counted at least ten times. CDR3 DNA sequence: TGTGCCAGCAGCTTAGGCCGGGGACAAGAGACCCAGTACTTC. Its translation: CASSLGRGQETQYF. The J gene is TRBJ2-5, the V gene TRBV7-2; perhaps TRBD2 as D (5 bases). Looked up from germline, CDR1 is SGHTA and CDR2 is FQGNSA. Trimming removed 1 base from V and 2 bases from J, with 8 bases in between. The CDR3 runs 14 residues.

The CDR3 here is CASSQRQGTWPQHF. In DNA form, the CDR3 reads TGTGCCAGCAGCCAACGACAGGGTACTTGGCCCCAGCATTTT. The chain has TRBV6-1 and TRBJ1-5; 7 bases fit TRBD1. Germline CDR1 reads MNHNS; CDR2 reads SASEGT. The CDR3 length is 14 residues. Unmatched junction bases numbered 11, after V lost 6 bases and J lost 9 bases.

Remarks on this clonotype: A read error may produce the germline difference seen at one junction end. V usage is TRBV7-2 and J usage is TRBJ2-3; weak D call: TRBD2 (7 bases). CDR1 and CDR2 from the germline V gene are SGHTA and FQGNSA. The CDR3 contains 15 residues. CDR3 residues: CASSFLWGGTDTQYF. The CDR3 DNA reads TGTGCCAGCAGCTTCCTGTGGGGGGGCACGGATACGCAGTATTTT.

The chain carries TRBV20-1 and TRBJ2-7; 9 bases are a match to TRBD1. The length of the CDR3 is 15 residues. Trimming removed 5 bases from V and 0 bases from J; junction bases left unmatched: 8. The V gene's germline CDR1 is DFQATT and CDR2 SNEGSKA (reference sequence). The CDR3 here is CSAVTGTGISYEQYF. CDR3 in DNA: TGCAGTGCTGTCACCGGGACAGGGATCTCCTACGAGCAGTACTTC.